Detailed here is one T cell receptor (beta chain). The antigen is unknown. Use of 60 Vbeta and 13 Jbeta primers characterized the PCR. The repertoire was sequenced with immunoSEQ multiplex PCR; TCRdb's copy has only in-frame clones and lacks some. The sample consists of about 93,000 clones, roughly 67% of them appearing once. This entry comes from a study of cytomegalovirus exposure and HLA in healthy donors. At the level of the study: From donors who were HLA-typed, an early data release held approximately 91 million unique TCRs.

Notes on the study in general: According to an earlier analysis, most TCR beta V segments yielded productive rearrangements about 87% or about 30% of the time.

Sequencing was done on a sample of PBMCs. This TCR derives from a boy younger than 18 in good health and CMV-seropositive.

The CDR3 protein is CASSDLRSYEQYF. Written as DNA, the CDR3 is TGTGCCAGCAGTGACTTGAGATCCTACGAGCAGTACTTC. The chain recombines TRBV6-4 with TRBJ2-7; D not resolved. Germline V CDR1 and CDR2: MRHNA, SNTAGT. Trimming took 1 base from V and 1 from J, leaving 5 bases between them. The CDR3 totals 13 residues.